This T cell receptor (beta chain) was found in a study of blood T cell repertoires in COVID-19. The V and J ends lost 3 bases and 1 base, in that order; junction bases with no gene match: 6. Germline values: CDR1 LGHNT, CDR2 FRNRAP. The CDR3 sequence is 16 residues long. This clone has only one observation. Clones were sequenced by immunoSEQ multiplex PCR, and TCRdb holds only the in-frame ones, with some missing. The sample carries roughly 82,000 clones, around 80% recorded once. The TCR sequence derives from a man aged 55-75 years with acute or convalescent COVID-19. The chain couples TRBV12-5 to TRBJ2-1, with 7 bases fitting TRBD2. Sequenced material: peripheral blood. DNA of the CDR3: TGTGCTAGTGGTTTAAGTACGGGGGGATCCTACAATGAGCAGTTCTTC. It translates to CASGLSTGGSYNEQFF. The full variable domain, completed using reference TRBV12-5 and TRBJ2-1, is DARVTQTPRHKVTEMGQEVTMRCQPILGHNTVFWYRQTMMQGLELLAYFRNRAPLDDSGMPKDRFSAEMPDATLATLKIQPSEPRDSAVYFCASGLSTGGSYNEQFFGPGTRLTVL.